The 10 T cell receptor beta chains listed next were all sequenced from one sample in a study of cytomegalovirus exposure and HLA in healthy donors. Amplification used 60 Vbeta primers and 13 Jbeta primers. Method: immunoSEQ multiplex PCR; TCRdb's copy keeps in-frame clones and lacks some. The data contain tens of thousands of clones, about 76% of them singletons. Sequencing used PBMCs. All receptors come from a man aged 50-59 years in good health and CMV-seronegative.

The gene calls are TRBV19 and TRBJ2-3; a weak D match, TRBD2 (5 bases). This CDR3 has 16 amino acids. Germline loops: CDR1 LNHDA, CDR2 SQIVND (reference sequence). V was cut by 7 bases and J by 0 bases, with 17 bases left in between. The CDR3 DNA reads TGTGCCAGTAACCCGGGGTGGTTGGCTAGCACAGATACGCAGTATTTT. Protein: CASNPGWLASTDTQYF.

The chain carries TRBV6-5 and TRBJ1-2; 7 nucleotides align to TRBD1. Losses at the gene ends were 7 bases for V and 5 bases for J; bases not matched to a gene: 7. Germline CDR1 is MNHEY and CDR2 is SVGAGI. There are 13 residues in the CDR3. The CDR3 sequence is CASTPGQIYGYTF. CDR3 nucleotide sequence: TGTGCCAGCACACCGGGACAGATATATGGCTACACCTTC.

The chain employs TRBV9 and TRBJ2-1, with 10 bases aligning to TRBD2. Germline V gene sequence: CDR1 SGDLS, CDR2 YYNGEE. This CDR3 has 17 residues. The V gene end was trimmed by 5 bases and the J gene end by 8 bases; junction bases not matched to a gene: 16. CDR3: CASSEGGSGGPRDEQFF. CDR3 coding DNA: TGTGCCAGCAGTGAAGGGGGTAGCGGGGGGCCCCGTGATGAGCAGTTCTTC.

V usage is TRBV11-2 and J usage is TRBJ2-7, with TRBD2 identical over 8 bases. Per germline, CDR1 SGHAT and CDR2 FQNNGV. The junction had 8 bases not matched to a gene; V was cut back by 8 bases and J by 2 bases. The CDR3 runs to 14 residues. The CDR3 region is CASSSLAGTYEQYF. As DNA, the CDR3 is TGTGCCAGCTCGAGCTTAGCGGGGACCTACGAGCAGTACTTC.

The rearrangement uses TRBV7-2 and TRBJ2-3; 11 nucleotides line up with TRBD2. The germline gives CDR1 SGHTA, CDR2 FQGNSA. This CDR3 is 17 amino acids long. V was clipped by 2 bases and J by 3 bases; unmatched bases: 7. CDR3 residues: CASSLTSGGSGTDTQYF. CDR3 in DNA: TGTGCCAGCAGCTTAACTAGCGGGGGTTCGGGGACAGATACGCAGTATTTT.

The chain carries TRBV7-3 and TRBJ2-5; 8 bases align to TRBD2. Unmatched junction bases numbered 3, after V lost 2 bases and J lost 1 base. CDR1 is SGHTA and CDR2 is FQGTGA in the germline V gene. The CDR3 runs 15 residues. Here the CDR3 DNA reads TGTGCCAGCAGCTTAGGTCGGGGGGGCCAAGAGACCCAGTACTTC. Protein sequence: CASSLGRGGQETQYF.

This rearrangement joins TRBV6-1 to TRBJ2-7; D may be TRBD1 (6 bases). Germline-derived CDR1 and CDR2 are MNHNS and SASEGT. Trimming stripped 4 bases from V and 3 bases from J, with 13 bases between. The CDR3 runs to 14 residues. The CDR3 protein is CASSVPDSLYEQYF. Written as DNA, the CDR3 is TGTGCCAGCAGTGTACCGGACAGCCTCTACGAGCAGTACTTC.

CDR3 residues: CATEGDPGTGELFF. The DNA for the CDR3 is TGTGCCACCGAGGGGGATCCGGGCACCGGGGAGCTGTTTTTT. V and J are TRBV14 and TRBJ2-2, with TRBD1 as a possible D gene (6 bases). There are 14 residues in the CDR3. Germline CDR1 and CDR2: SGHDN and FVKESK. With 10 bases removed from V and 4 bases from J, the gap between germline ends came to 16 bases.

The genes are TRBV6-4 and TRBJ2-3; no clear D gene. Per germline, CDR1 MRHNA and CDR2 SNTAGT. V lost 10 bases, J lost 2 bases, and 16 bases lay in between. The CDR3 contains 14 residues. In DNA, the CDR3 is TGTGCCACCAGCCCAGGCAGTCTCACAGATACGCAGTATTTT. It encodes CATSPGSLTDTQYF.

The chain uses TRBV25-1 and TRBJ1-1; 12 bases agree with TRBD1. The CDR3 contains 17 residues. Germline CDR1 MGHDK, CDR2 SYGVNS. J was trimmed by 0 bases and V by 5 bases; bases with no gene match: 7. The DNA for the CDR3 is TGTGCCAGCAGTTTAGTAGGGACAGGGGGCATGAACACTGAAGCTTTCTTT. It translates to CASSLVGTGGMNTEAFF.